The 15 T cell receptor beta chains reported below all come from one sample, sequenced in a study of CD8 T cells in ankylosing spondylitis. Findings and caveats of the study: Seven to nine highly homologous variants made up a TCR beta motif that seemed to typify ankylosing spondylitis blood.

From the 5' RACE reads, TCRdb called clonotypes with MiXCR, one entry per CDR3 protein. This table holds around 540,000 distinct CDR3 sequences, 10% to 15% found once. No antigen has been identified for these receptors. The source material was blood, either unsorted or a sorted T cell fraction (not recorded which). All receptors come from a male donor with ankylosing spondylitis.

This clonotype was seen more than once but under ten times. The J gene is TRBJ2-1, the V gene TRBV7-9; tentative D call: TRBD1 (5 bases). Trimming left V 1 base short and J 8 bases short, with 6 bases between. The CDR3 contains 12 residues. CDR1 is SEHNR and CDR2 is FQNEAQ in the germline V gene (reference sequence). CDR3 DNA sequence: TGTGCCAGCAGCTTAGAGACAGATGAGCAGTTCTTC. It encodes CASSLETDEQFF.

In this sample, this clonotype turned up many times. V is TRBV2 and J is TRBJ2-1; D gene ambiguous. The V and J ends lost 2 bases and 0 bases respectively, with 8 bases between them. This CDR3 region has 15 residues. The germline CDR1 and CDR2 sequences are SNHLY and FYNNEI. The CDR3 region is CASSELASSYNEQFF. CDR3 nucleotides: TGTGCCAGCAGTGAATTGGCAAGCTCCTACAATGAGCAGTTCTTC. The full variable domain, with the rest looked up from reference TRBV2 and TRBJ2-1, is EPEVTQTPSHQVTQMGQEVILRCVPISNHLYFYWYRQILGQKVEFLVSFYNNEISEKSEIFDDQFSVERPDGSNFTLKIRSTKLEDSAMYFCASSELASSYNEQFFGPGTRLTVL.

The chain links TRBV10-1 to TRBJ2-1; D is ambiguous. V lost 3 bases, J lost 8 bases, and 17 bases lay in between. The germline V gene has CDR1 WNHNN and CDR2 SYGVQD (reference sequence). This CDR3 contains 15 residues. The CDR3 region has the DNA TGCGCCAGCAGTGATCAACGACTCGGTTACGATGAGCAGTTCTTC. This encodes CASSDQRLGYDEQFF.

The table lists this clonotype with a few counts. This chain uses TRBV27 with TRBJ2-5; 10 nucleotides match TRBD2. V lost 5 bases and J lost 5; bases outside the gene matches: 5. CDR3 length: 14 amino acids. The V gene's germline CDR1 is MNHEY and CDR2 SMNVEV (reference sequence). This chain's CDR3 is CASSKAGGSETQYF. As DNA, the CDR3 is TGTGCCAGCAGTAAAGCGGGAGGGTCGGAGACCCAGTACTTC.

The table lists this clonotype with many counts. The chain carries TRBV29-1 and TRBJ2-1, with TRBD2 as a possible D gene (6 bases). The CDR3 covers 14 residues. Trimming cost V 1 base and J 4 bases, with 11 bases left between them. In germline, CDR1 is SQVTM, CDR2 ANQGSEA. CDR3 amino acids: CSVEGRGHYNEQFF. The CDR3 DNA follows: TGCAGCGTTGAAGGGCGGGGTCATTACAATGAGCAGTTCTTC.

This clonotype was observed at least ten times. Germline and junction disagree at one end, which may indicate a read error. V usage is TRBV7-9 and J usage is TRBJ2-6, with D perhaps TRBD2 (7 bases). CDR1 SEHNR and CDR2 FQNEAQ come from the germline V gene (reference sequence). The CDR3 is made up of 15 amino acids. CDR3 DNA: TGTGCCAGCAGTTTAGGGGGGGCTGGGGCCAACGTCCTGACTTTC. Amino acids: CASSLGGAGANVLTF.

CDR3 loop: CSARVPGLAGDTQYF. CDR3 nucleotides: TGCAGTGCTAGAGTCCCGGGACTAGCGGGGGATACGCAGTATTTT. The chain uses TRBV20-1 and TRBJ2-3, with 13 bases aligning to TRBD2. The germline gives CDR1 DFQATT, CDR2 SNEGSKA (reference sequence). This CDR3 region has 15 residues. V shed 1 base, J shed 6 bases, and the junction held 4 bases outside the gene matches.

The chain couples TRBV4-2 to TRBJ2-7, with 9 bases lining up with TRBD2. V was clipped by 4 bases and J by 3 bases; unmatched bases: 13. In germline, CDR1 is LGHNA, CDR2 YNFKEQ. The CDR3 sequence is 17 residues long. The CDR3 nucleotides are TGTGCCAGCAGCCGGAGTAGTCAGGCGGGAGGGGTCTACGAGCAGTACTTC. This gives the protein CASSRSSQAGGVYEQYF.

This clonotype was detected ten times or more. The V gene is TRBV5-1, the J gene TRBJ2-2, with TRBD2 as a possible D gene (6 bases). V gave up 0 bases and J gave up 5 bases, with 11 bases separating them. CDR1 is SGHRS and CDR2 is YFSETQ in the germline V gene. The CDR3 has 15 residues. This CDR3 reads CASSLEGLLTGELFF. CDR3 DNA: TGCGCCAGCAGCTTGGAGGGACTTTTGACCGGGGAGCTGTTTTTT. The full variable domain, with the rest looked up from reference TRBV5-1 and TRBJ2-2, is KAGVTQTPRYLIKTRGQQVTLSCSPISGHRSVSWYQQTPGQGLQFLFEYFSETQRNKGNFPGRFSGRQFSNSRSEMNVSTLELGDSALYLCASSLEGLLTGELFFGEGSRLTVL.

This clonotype was detected a few times. The chain has TRBV5-1 and TRBJ2-5, with TRBD2 matching over 10 bases. Germline V gene data show CDR1 as SGHRS and CDR2 as YFSETQ. V gave up 2 bases and J gave up 1 base; unmatched junction bases: 5. There are 16 residues in the CDR3. The CDR3 nucleotides read TGCGCCAGCAGCTTATCAAGACTAGCGGGCCAAGAGACCCAGTACTTC. Protein product: CASSLSRLAGQETQYF.

The gene calls are TRBV27 and TRBJ2-1; TRBD2 agrees at 11 bases. Germline CDR1 is MNHEY and CDR2 is SMNVEV (reference sequence). The CDR3 is 15 amino acids. V trimming: 5 bases; J trimming: 6 bases; junction bases outside the gene matches: 6. In DNA form, the CDR3 reads TGTGCCAGCAGTCCACTAGCGGGAGTAATCAATGAGCAGTTCTTC. The encoded protein is CASSPLAGVINEQFF.

There are a few counts of this clonotype. The CDR3 bases are TGTGCCAGCAGCCAATTTGTGGGTCAGCCCCAGCATTTT. It specifies CASSQFVGQPQHF. The chain is built from TRBV3-1 and TRBJ1-5; D is unclear. The germline V gene has CDR1 LGHDT and CDR2 YNNKEL (reference sequence). The CDR3 covers 13 residues. V was shortened by 2 bases and J by 6 bases, with 8 bases between the two germline ends.

Ten or more counts support this clonotype. V is TRBV11-2 and J is TRBJ2-5; tentative D call: TRBD2 (6 bases). Germline lookup yields CDR1 SGHAT and CDR2 FQNNGV. This CDR3 contains 14 residues. V was cut by 3 bases and J by 1 base, with 9 bases left in between. For the CDR3, the DNA is TGTGCCAGCAGCTTCGGGGGAGGCCAAGAGACCCAGTACTTC. This encodes CASSFGGGQETQYF.

This clonotype occurred many times. This sequence joins TRBV24-1 and TRBJ2-2, with D uncertain. V lost 0 bases and J 2 bases, leaving 9 bases between the germline ends. Germline V gives CDR1 KGHDR, CDR2 SFDVKD. The CDR3 spans 16 residues. Here the CDR3 reads CATSDLEPGNTGELFF. The CDR3 nucleotides are TGTGCCACCAGTGATTTGGAACCAGGTAACACCGGGGAGCTGTTTTTT.

This chain connects TRBV5-1 to TRBJ1-1, with 8 bases lining up with TRBD1. With 4 bases clipped from V and 5 bases from J, the junction kept 7 bases outside the gene matches. The CDR3 spans 14 residues. The germline CDR1 and CDR2 sequences are SGHRS and YFSETQ. The CDR3 nucleotides read TGCGCCAGCAGCCCCGGACAGGGAGAAACTGAAGCTTTCTTT. Protein sequence: CASSPGQGETEAFF.